This is a list of T cell receptor beta chains from one sample in a study of control samples from healthy donors and cancer patients. Produced via immunoSEQ multiplex PCR; TCRdb's table is partial and in-frame only. Of about 18,000 clones detected, approximately 80% appear once; the ten largest clones hold about 31%. The sequenced sample consisted of PBMCs. The receptors were sampled from a woman in her 70s with lung cancer. Both conserved end residues are part of each CDR3. A D gene is named only where the DNA matches it firmly. The size entry is marked missing in some rows and otherwise reads once, few, many or a size class.

V gene,J gene,D gene,clone size,CDR3 protein,CDR3 DNA
TRBV5-1,TRBJ2-2,TRBD2,few,CASYSGGNGELFF,TGCGCCAGCTACTCGGGGGGAAACGGGGAGCTGTTTTTT
TRBV11-2,TRBJ2-7,-,-,CASSFPGSYEQYF,TGTGCCAGCAGCTTCCCAGGATCCTACGAGCAGTACTTC
TRBV18,TRBJ2-7,TRBD1,-,CASSQSTGTGSYEQYF,TGTGCCAGCTCGCAGAGCACCGGGACAGGGAGTTACGAGCAGTACTTC
TRBV6-4,TRBJ2-1,TRBD2,-,CASSSLAESYNEQFF,TGTGCCAGCAGTTCCCTAGCGGAGTCCTACAATGAGCAGTTCTTC
TRBV28,TRBJ1-1,TRBD1,-,CASSRGQGWNTEAFF,TGTGCCAGCAGTCGCGGACAGGGTTGGAACACTGAAGCTTTCTTT
TRBV3-1/TRBV3-2,TRBJ1-5,-,-,CASSQDRGRQPQHF,TGTGCCAGCAGCCAAGATAGGGGGAGGCAGCCCCAGCATTTT
TRBV19,TRBJ1-6,-,-,CASRRTGRNSSPLHF,TGTGCCAGTCGACGTACTGGGCGGAACAGTTCACCCCTCCACTTT
TRBV9,TRBJ2-7,TRBD2,-,CASSVGPTQGTSGRRYEQYF,TGTGCCAGCAGCGTAGGGCCAACCCAGGGGACTAGCGGGAGACGCTACGAGCAGTACTTC
TRBV7-9,TRBJ1-2,-,-,CASSFGANYGYTF,TGTGCCAGCAGCTTCGGGGCTAACTATGGCTACACCTTC
TRBV28,TRBJ2-4,-,-,CASSLPGRRKYF,TGTGCCAGCAGTTTACCGGGACGGAGAAAGTACTTC
TRBV11-3,TRBJ1-1,-,-,CASSLVGQGIAEAFF,TGTGCCAGCAGCTTAGTGGGACAAGGGATCGCTGAAGCTTTCTTT
TRBV24-1,TRBJ2-4,-,once,CATSDSGAGPQYF,TGTGCCACCAGTGATTCGGGGGCAGGTCCTCAGTACTTC
TRBV30,TRBJ2-5,-,few,CAWSKETQYF,TGTGCCTGGAGTAAGGAGACCCAGTACTTC
TRBV7-7,TRBJ2-1,-,-,CASSLTLAGGLNEQFF,TGTGCCAGCAGCTTGACACTGGCCGGGGGGCTTAATGAGCAGTTCTTC
TRBV27,TRBJ2-1,-,-,CASSLTGHEQFF,TGTGCCAGCAGCTTGACAGGCCATGAGCAGTTCTTC
TRBV5-1,TRBJ2-3,-,few,CASSRTRPTSTDTQYF,TGCGCCAGCAGTAGAACTAGACCAACTAGCACAGATACGCAGTATTTT
TRBV6-2/TRBV6-3,TRBJ2-7,TRBD2,-,CASSWRRLAGTYEQYF,TGTGCCAGCAGCTGGCGGAGACTAGCGGGGACGTACGAGCAGTACTTC
TRBV12-3/TRBV12-4,TRBJ2-5,-,-,CASSLGLKGTQYF,TGTGCCAGCAGTTTAGGCCTGAAGGGGACCCAGTACTTC
TRBV30,TRBJ1-3,-,-,CAWSVLRTGNTIYF,TGTGCCTGGAGTGTATTGCGTACTGGAAACACCATATATTTT
TRBV11-2,TRBJ1-3,-,-,CASSLQRATGNTIYF,TGTGCCAGCAGCTTACAAAGGGCGACTGGAAACACCATATATTTT
TRBV28,TRBJ2-5,-,medium-sized,CASSSSPTTQYQETQYF,TGTGCCAGCAGTTCGTCACCCACCACCCAGTACCAAGAGACCCAGTACTTC
TRBV28,TRBJ2-3,TRBD2,-,CASSFPPAGSTDTQYF,TGTGCCAGCAGTTTCCCCCCAGCGGGAAGCACAGATACGCAGTATTTT
TRBV6-5,TRBJ1-3,-,-,CASSYSRRLSGNTIYF,TGTGCCAGCAGTTACAGTCGCAGACTCTCTGGAAACACCATATATTTT
TRBV2,TRBJ1-2,-,few,CASSEAPRTNYGYTF,TGTGCCAGCAGTGAAGCGCCCAGGACTAACTATGGCTACACCTTC
TRBV27,TRBJ2-7,TRBD2,-,CASSLSGLAEDYEQYF,TGTGCCAGCAGTTTATCGGGACTAGCGGAGGACTACGAGCAGTACTTC
TRBV19,TRBJ2-1,-,-,CASSIGPRGNEQFF,TGTGCCAGTAGTATAGGTCCTCGGGGGAATGAGCAGTTCTTC
TRBV18,TRBJ1-2,TRBD1,few,CASSPGQGVAYGYTF,TGTGCCAGCTCACCAGGACAGGGGGTCGCCTATGGCTACACCTTC
TRBV28,TRBJ1-6,TRBD1,few,CASREDRGSPLHF,TGTGCCAGCAGGGAAGACAGGGGATCACCCCTCCACTTT
TRBV2,TRBJ1-5,-,once,CASSVVVGNQPQHF,TGTGCCAGCAGTGTGGTGGTGGGCAATCAGCCCCAGCATTTT
TRBV3-1/TRBV3-2,TRBJ1-2,-,-,CASSPPDGAELGGYTF,TGTGCCAGCAGCCCCCCGGATGGGGCGGAATTGGGGGGCTACACCTTC
TRBV4-3,TRBJ1-6,-,-,CASSQDFNSPNSPLHF,TGCGCCAGCAGCCAAGACTTTAACTCCCCAAATTCACCCCTCCACTTT
TRBV2,TRBJ1-6,TRBD1,few,CASSNRGNSPLHF,TGTGCCAGCTCTAACAGGGGCAATTCACCCCTCCACTTT
TRBV28,TRBJ1-4,TRBD1,once,CASSPPLGRGEEKLFF,TGTGCCAGCAGTCCCCCGCTGGGCAGGGGGGAAGAAAAACTGTTTTTT
TRBV11-3,TRBJ2-3,TRBD2,-,CASSFPPPSGRGTDTQYF,TGTGCCAGCAGCTTCCCCCCCCCTAGCGGGAGGGGTACAGATACGCAGTATTTT
TRBV4-2,TRBJ2-7,-,once,CASSQGLGNLEQYF,TGTGCCAGCAGCCAAGGACTAGGCAACCTCGAGCAGTACTTC
TRBV30,TRBJ1-3,TRBD1,-,CAWSAGGAGNTIYF,TGTGCCTGGAGTGCAGGGGGCGCCGGAAACACCATATATTTT
TRBV9,TRBJ2-7,-,-,CASSPGRAFEEQYF,TGTGCCAGCAGCCCCGGTCGGGCTTTCGAAGAGCAGTACTTC
TRBV9,TRBJ2-2,-,-,CASSVGFGGGFTGELFF,TGTGCCAGCAGCGTAGGTTTCGGCGGAGGCTTCACCGGGGAGCTGTTTTTT
TRBV18,TRBJ2-1,-,-,CASSPGIQGGLNEQFF,TGTGCCAGCTCACCTGGTATTCAGGGCGGTCTCAATGAGCAGTTCTTC
TRBV6-5,TRBJ2-7,TRBD2,-,CASSYSLAFEQYF,TGTGCCAGCAGTTACTCACTAGCGTTCGAGCAGTACTTC
TRBV13,TRBJ2-7,TRBD1,-,CASSSGTGVYEQYF,TGTGCCAGCAGCTCCGGGACAGGGGTATACGAGCAGTACTTC
TRBV6-2/TRBV6-3,TRBJ2-5,-,-,CASSYSRGSAETQYF,TGTGCCAGCAGTTACTCGAGGGGTAGCGCAGAGACCCAGTACTTC
TRBV5-8,TRBJ2-7,-,-,CASSFPVSYEQYF,TGTGCCAGCAGCTTTCCTGTTTCCTACGAGCAGTACTTC
TRBV5-1,TRBJ2-1,-,-,CASSLEGPLSYNEQFF,TGCGCCAGCAGCTTGGAAGGCCCCCTCTCATACAATGAGCAGTTCTTC
TRBV11-2,TRBJ2-5,-,few,CASSLEKTQYF,TGTGCCAGCAGCTTAGAAAAGACCCAGTACTTC
TRBV19,TRBJ2-7,TRBD2,-,CASSIRLAGSSYEQYF,TGTGCCAGTAGTATTAGGCTAGCGGGTTCCTCCTACGAGCAGTACTTC
TRBV2,TRBJ1-2,TRBD1,few,CASRRQGSSYGNTF,TGTGCCAGCAGGAGACAGGGGTCCTCCTATGGGAACACCTTC
TRBV19,TRBJ2-5,TRBD2,-,CASSMRTSGQETQYF,TGTGCCAGTAGTATGAGGACTAGCGGGCAAGAGACCCAGTACTTC
TRBV5-4,TRBJ2-1,TRBD2,-,CASSESSGRGNEQFF,TGTGCCAGCAGCGAGTCTAGCGGGAGAGGAAATGAGCAGTTCTTC
TRBV7-3,TRBJ2-7,-,once,CASSSGSEQYF,TGTGCCAGCAGCTCCGGGTCCGAGCAGTACTTC
TRBV27,TRBJ2-7,TRBD1,-,CASSLGTGESHEQYF,TGTGCCAGCAGTCTCGGGACAGGAGAGTCCCACGAGCAGTACTTC
TRBV19,TRBJ2-2,TRBD1,-,CASSMGQGNTGELFF,TGTGCCAGTAGTATGGGACAGGGGAACACCGGGGAGCTGTTTTTT
TRBV13,TRBJ2-7,TRBD1,-,CASSHGTAYEQYF,TGTGCCAGCAGCCACGGGACAGCCTACGAGCAGTACTTC